The 17 T cell receptor beta chains listed next were all sequenced from one sample in a study of PD-L1 blockade in urothelial cancer. The sample's time point: peripheral blood 6 weeks after treatment start. Using immunoSEQ multiplex PCR, the repertoire was profiled, and TCRdb retains in-frame clones only, with some absent. The sample has 35,000 to 55,000 clones; 83% are singletons. Sample: PBMCs, taken around atezolizumab (anti-PD-L1) treatment. The receptor set was obtained from a man aged 55 to 70 with urothelial cancer.

The gene calls are TRBV18 and TRBJ2-7, with TRBD1 as a possible D gene (6 bases). CDR1 and CDR2 from the germline V gene are KGHSH and LQKENI. V gave up 0 bases and J gave up 1 base, with 13 bases separating them. The CDR3 is 16 amino acids. In DNA, the CDR3 is TGTGCCAGCTCACCACCAACAGGGACACGTTCCTACGAGCAGTACTTC. Protein product: CASSPPTGTRSYEQYF.

The chain carries TRBV6-6 and TRBJ1-4; D unclear. Germline lookup yields CDR1 MNHNY and CDR2 SVGAGI (reference sequence). The ends were cut back, 2 bases at V and 8 bases at J, with 12 bases in the middle. This CDR3 contains 14 residues. CDR3 nucleotides: TGTGCCAGCAGTTACGGCCGGTGGGCCGAAAAACTGTTTTTT. Residues: CASSYGRWAEKLFF.

The chain couples TRBV14 to TRBJ2-7; 10 nucleotides line up with TRBD1. In germline, CDR1 is SGHDN, CDR2 FVKESK. Unmatched junction bases numbered 8, after V lost 3 bases and J lost 6 bases. There are 15 residues in the CDR3. The DNA of the CDR3 is TGTGCCAGCAGCCAGGGACAGGGGAGGCGTCGCGAGCAGTACTTC. Translated, it gives CASSQGQGRRREQYF.

This rearrangement joins TRBV7-9 to TRBJ1-3; the D is unclear. The CDR3 has 14 amino acids. Per germline, CDR1 SEHNR and CDR2 FQNEAQ (reference sequence). Trimming cost V 4 bases and J 0 bases, with 7 bases left between them. The CDR3 DNA sequence: TGTGCCAGCAGCTCCACTAGCTCTGGAAACACCATATATTTT. The encoded protein is CASSSTSSGNTIYF.

The gene calls are TRBV2 and TRBJ2-5, with D perhaps matching TRBD2 (6 bases). Trimming removed 4 bases from V and 8 bases from J, with 14 bases in between. Looked up from germline, CDR1 is SNHLY and CDR2 is FYNNEI. This CDR3 is built from 13 residues. CDR3 sequence: CASSASGTGTQYF. In DNA, the CDR3 is TGTGCCAGCAGTGCTTCGGGGACTGGCACCCAGTACTTC.

V and J are TRBV7-6 and TRBJ2-3, with 8 bases that match TRBD2. The junction had 3 bases not matched to a gene; V was cut back by 2 bases and J by 2 bases. Germline V gives CDR1 SGHVS, CDR2 FNYEAQ. The CDR3 runs to 15 residues. CDR3 sequence (DNA): TGTGCCAGCAGCTTATCGGGGGGGACCACAGATACGCAGTATTTT. As protein: CASSLSGGTTDTQYF.

The CDR3 DNA sequence: TGTGCCAGCAGTGGGATGGGGACAGGGAGCTACGAGCAGTACTTC. Translation gives CASSGMGTGSYEQYF. V is TRBV28 and J is TRBJ2-7; 9 bases fit TRBD1. After removal of 5 bases from V and 3 bases from J, the junction contained 8 bases not matched to a gene. Germline V gene sequence: CDR1 MDHEN, CDR2 SYDVKM. This CDR3 is built from 15 residues.

The chain couples TRBV2 to TRBJ1-1, with D possibly being TRBD1 (5 bases). Germline assignment: CDR1 SNHLY and CDR2 FYNNEI. CDR3 length: 11 amino acids. V was shortened by 8 bases and J by 1 base, with 5 bases between the two germline ends. The CDR3: CASGANTEAFF. The CDR3 DNA reads as TGTGCCAGCGGGGCGAACACTGAAGCTTTCTTT.

J is TRBJ1-6 and V is TRBV9, with no clear D. This CDR3 contains 16 residues. The V gene lost 4 bases and the J gene lost 7 bases, with 18 bases spanning the gap. Germline V gives CDR1 SGDLS, CDR2 YYNGEE. The CDR3 region has the DNA TGTGCCAGCAGCCAACACCCTACGGGGTTGAATTCACCCCTCCACTTT. Its protein is CASSQHPTGLNSPLHF.

The rearrangement links TRBV4-1 to TRBJ2-5, with D possibly being TRBD2 (6 bases). This CDR3 region has 15 residues. V dropped 1 base and J dropped 3 bases, with 12 bases sitting between them. CDR1 MGHRA and CDR2 YSYEKL come from the germline V gene. The CDR3 is CASSQVFAGKETQYF. CDR3 DNA sequence: TGCGCCAGCAGCCAAGTTTTTGCGGGGAAAGAGACCCAGTACTTC.

This clone was seen just once. V usage is TRBV9 and J usage is TRBJ2-3, with 9 bases matching TRBD2. Unmatched junction bases numbered 5, after V lost 3 bases and J lost 0 bases. Looked up from germline, CDR1 is SGDLS and CDR2 is YYNGEE. The CDR3 loop spans 16 amino acids. CDR3 residues: CASSGLAGVSTDTQYF. CDR3 nucleotide sequence: TGTGCCAGCAGCGGATTAGCGGGGGTTAGCACAGATACGCAGTATTTT.

The gene calls are TRBV11-2 and TRBJ2-2; possible D gene TRBD1, 5 bases. This CDR3 has 16 residues. Germline V CDR1 and CDR2: SGHAT, FQNNGV. V was clipped by 0 bases and J by 2 bases, with 10 bases between them. CDR3 residues: CASSLDGHLNTGELFF. CDR3 DNA sequence: TGTGCCAGCAGCTTAGACGGACACCTAAACACCGGGGAGCTGTTTTTT.

This clone appeared once. The genes are TRBV15 and TRBJ1-1; 8 positions agree with TRBD1. The CDR3 covers 13 residues. The germline gives CDR1 LNHNV, CDR2 YYDKDF (reference sequence). V gave up 8 bases and J gave up 1 base; unmatched junction bases: 3. The CDR3 protein is CATGDRPNTEAFF. The CDR3 DNA is TGTGCCACCGGGGACAGGCCGAACACTGAAGCTTTCTTT.

V gene TRBV9 combines with J gene TRBJ1-6; TRBD1 might be the D (6 bases). Germline CDR1 and CDR2: SGDLS and YYNGEE. This CDR3 spans 13 amino acids. V was clipped by 0 bases and J by 10 bases, with 8 bases between them. The CDR3 region has the DNA TGTGCCAGCAGCGTAGTTGGGGGCTCACCCCTCCACTTT. Translating gives CASSVVGGSPLHF.

The chain links TRBV5-1 to TRBJ2-5, with 15 nucleotides matching TRBD2. V shed 4 bases and J 5 bases; nucleotides not matched to a gene: 6. Per germline, CDR1 SGHRS and CDR2 YFSETQ. The CDR3 has 16 residues. This CDR3 is CASSTGLAGGRETQYF. CDR3 in DNA: TGCGCCAGCAGCACAGGACTAGCGGGGGGGCGCGAGACCCAGTACTTC.

The chain links TRBV6-1 to TRBJ1-5; a weak D match, TRBD1 (6 bases). V dropped 8 bases and J dropped 6 bases, with 14 bases sitting between them. This CDR3 comprises 13 residues. Germline CDR1 is MNHNS and CDR2 is SASEGT. The DNA for the CDR3 is TGTGCCAGCGGACAGATAAGGGGTCAGCCCCAGCATTTT. It translates to CASGQIRGQPQHF.

V usage is TRBV4-1 and J usage is TRBJ2-7; TRBD1 aligns across 7 bases. The CDR3 contains 15 residues. V shed 0 bases and J 3 bases; nucleotides not matched to a gene: 5. The germline gives CDR1 MGHRA, CDR2 YSYEKL. CDR3 bases: TGCGCCAGCAGCCAAGAAAGGACAGGACGCTACGAGCAGTACTTC. As protein: CASSQERTGRYEQYF.